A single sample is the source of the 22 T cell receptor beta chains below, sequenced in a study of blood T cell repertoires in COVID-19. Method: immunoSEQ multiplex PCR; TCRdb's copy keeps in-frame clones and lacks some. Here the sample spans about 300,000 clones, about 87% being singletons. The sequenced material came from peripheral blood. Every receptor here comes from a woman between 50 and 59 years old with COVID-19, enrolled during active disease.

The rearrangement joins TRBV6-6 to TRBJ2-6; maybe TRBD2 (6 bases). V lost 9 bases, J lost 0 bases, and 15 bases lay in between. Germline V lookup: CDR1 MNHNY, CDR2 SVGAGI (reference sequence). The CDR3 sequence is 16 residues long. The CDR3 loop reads CASQLGGTSGANVLTF. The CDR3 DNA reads TGTGCCAGTCAACTTGGGGGGACCTCTGGGGCCAACGTCCTGACTTTC.

The CDR3 here is CASSPRGLAGLTGELFF. DNA for the CDR3: TGTGCCAGCAGCCCCAGGGGACTAGCGGGACTCACCGGGGAGCTGTTTTTT. The V and J genes are TRBV7-8 and TRBJ2-2, with TRBD2 identical over 13 bases. The V and J ends lost 5 bases and 4 bases, in that order; junction bases with no gene match: 7. Germline V lookup: CDR1 SGHVS, CDR2 FQNEAQ. There are 17 residues in the CDR3.

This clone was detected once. The chain's CDR3 is CASNWGGYGYTF. CDR3 coding DNA: TGTGCCAGCAATTGGGGGGGCTATGGCTACACCTTC. V is TRBV12-3 or TRBV12-4 and J is TRBJ1-2; TRBD1 might be the D (5 bases). The CDR3 extends over 12 amino acids. V lost 7 bases, J lost 4 bases, and 10 bases lay in between.

The CDR3 loop is CAWSTRVSGRSYEQYF. The CDR3, as DNA: TGTGCCTGGAGTACCCGGGTTAGCGGGAGGTCCTACGAGCAGTACTTC. The chain carries TRBV30 and TRBJ2-7; 10 bases match TRBD2. The CDR3 is made up of 16 amino acids. V shed 2 bases, J shed 1 base, and the junction held 8 bases outside the gene matches. Germline V lookup: CDR1 GTSNPN, CDR2 SVGIG (reference sequence). The full variable domain, its missing parts supplied by reference TRBV30 and TRBJ2-7, is SQTIHQWPATLVQPVGSPLSLECTVEGTSNPNLYWYRQAAGRGLQLLFYSVGIGQISSEVPQNLSASRPQDRQFILSSKKLLLSDSGFYLCAWSTRVSGRSYEQYFGPGTRLTVT.

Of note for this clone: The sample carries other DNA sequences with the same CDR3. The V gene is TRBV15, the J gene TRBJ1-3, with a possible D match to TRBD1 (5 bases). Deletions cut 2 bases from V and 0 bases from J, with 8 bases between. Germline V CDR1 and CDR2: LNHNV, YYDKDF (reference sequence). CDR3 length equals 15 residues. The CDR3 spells CATSRRGSSGNTIYF. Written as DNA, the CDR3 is TGTGCCACCAGCAGAAGGGGTAGCTCTGGAAACACCATATATTTT.

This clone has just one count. CDR3 DNA: TGTGCCAGCAGCCTCAAAGCCTCGGGTAGCAATCAGCCCCAGCATTTT. It yields the protein CASSLKASGSNQPQHF. The chain carries TRBV3-1 (or the pseudogene TRBV3-2) and TRBJ1-5; D remains ambiguous. Germline V gives CDR1 LGHDT, CDR2 YNNKEL (reference sequence). The length of the CDR3 is 16 residues. Trimming left V 4 bases short and J 0 bases short, with 13 bases between.

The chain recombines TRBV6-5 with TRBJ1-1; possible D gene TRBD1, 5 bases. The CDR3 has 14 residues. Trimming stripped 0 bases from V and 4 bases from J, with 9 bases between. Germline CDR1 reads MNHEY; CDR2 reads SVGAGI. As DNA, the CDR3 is TGTGCCAGCAGTTACTCGAGGCAGGGCACTGAAGCTTTCTTT. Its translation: CASSYSRQGTEAFF.

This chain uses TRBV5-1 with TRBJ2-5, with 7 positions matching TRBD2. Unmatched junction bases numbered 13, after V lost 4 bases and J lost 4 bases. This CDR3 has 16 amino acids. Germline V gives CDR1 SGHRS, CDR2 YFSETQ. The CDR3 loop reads CASSPTPTGGRETQYF. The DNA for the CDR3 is TGCGCCAGCAGCCCAACACCGACGGGGGGTCGAGAGACCCAGTACTTC.

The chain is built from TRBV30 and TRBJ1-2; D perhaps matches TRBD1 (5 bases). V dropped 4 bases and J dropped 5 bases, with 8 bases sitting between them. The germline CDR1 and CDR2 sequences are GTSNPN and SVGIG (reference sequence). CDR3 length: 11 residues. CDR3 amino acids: CAWTTAYGYTF. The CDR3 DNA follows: TGTGCCTGGACGACAGCTTATGGCTACACCTTC.

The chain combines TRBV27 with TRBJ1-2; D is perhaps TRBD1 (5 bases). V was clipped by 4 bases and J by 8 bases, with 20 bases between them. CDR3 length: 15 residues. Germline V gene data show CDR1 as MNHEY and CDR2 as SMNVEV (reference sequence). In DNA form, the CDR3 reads TGTGCCAGCAGTTATCGGGCGGCGGGGGGTGAGGGCTACACCTTC. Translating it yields CASSYRAAGGEGYTF.

CDR3 region: CASSPTPYYEQYF. CDR3 nucleotides: TGTGCCAGCTCCCCAACTCCCTACTACGAGCAGTACTTC. This sequence joins TRBV18 and TRBJ2-7; D unclear. The CDR3 spans 13 residues. Germline CDR1 and CDR2: KGHSH and LQKENI. The V end lost 6 bases, the J end lost 3 bases, and 12 bases lay between the germline ends.

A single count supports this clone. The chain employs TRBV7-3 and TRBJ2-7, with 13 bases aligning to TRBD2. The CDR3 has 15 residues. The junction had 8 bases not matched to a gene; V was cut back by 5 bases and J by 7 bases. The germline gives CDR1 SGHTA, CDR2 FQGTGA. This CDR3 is CASSLGLAGVGEQYF. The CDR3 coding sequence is TGTGCCAGCAGCCTCGGACTAGCGGGAGTGGGAGAGCAGTACTTC.

CDR3 nucleotide sequence: TGCGCCAGCAGCCAAGATTATTGGGAAACAGGGAAAAGGATTTATGGCTACACCTTC. Translation: CASSQDYWETGKRIYGYTF. The V and J genes are TRBV4-3 and TRBJ1-2; tentatively, D is TRBD1 (6 bases). The CDR3 spans 19 residues. Trimming removed 0 bases from V and 5 bases from J, with 25 bases in between. CDR1 LGHNA and CDR2 YSLEER come from the germline V gene.

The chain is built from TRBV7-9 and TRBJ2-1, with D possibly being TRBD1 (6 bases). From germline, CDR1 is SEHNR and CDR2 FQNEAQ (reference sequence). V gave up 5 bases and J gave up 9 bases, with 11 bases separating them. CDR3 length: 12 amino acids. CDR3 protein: CASSRQASEQFF. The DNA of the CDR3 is TGTGCCAGCAGCCGACAGGCGAGTGAGCAGTTCTTC. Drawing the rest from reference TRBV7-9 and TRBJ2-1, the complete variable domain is DTGVSQNPRHKITKRGQNVTFRCDPISEHNRLYWYRQTLGQGPEFLTYFQNEAQLEKSRLLSDRFSAERPKGSFSTLEIQRTEQGDSAMYLCASSRQASEQFFGPGTRLTVL.

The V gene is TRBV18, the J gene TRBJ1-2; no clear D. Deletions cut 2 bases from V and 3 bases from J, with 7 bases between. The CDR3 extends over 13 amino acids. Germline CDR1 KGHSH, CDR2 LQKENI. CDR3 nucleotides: TGTGCCAGCTCACCAGGGCAGGACTATGGCTACACCTTC. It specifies CASSPGQDYGYTF.

The CDR3 is CASSHPSGSTDTQYF. The CDR3, as DNA: TGCGCCAGCAGCCACCCTAGCGGAAGCACAGATACGCAGTATTTT. V gene TRBV4-1 combines with J gene TRBJ2-3, with 7 bases identical to TRBD2. The V gene end was trimmed by 3 bases and the J gene end by 0 bases; junction bases not matched to a gene: 3. In germline, CDR1 is MGHRA, CDR2 YSYEKL. There are 15 residues in the CDR3.

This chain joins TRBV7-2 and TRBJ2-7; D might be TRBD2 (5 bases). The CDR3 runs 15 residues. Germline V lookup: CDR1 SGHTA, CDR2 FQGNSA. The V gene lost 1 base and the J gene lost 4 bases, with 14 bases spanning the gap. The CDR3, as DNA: TGTGCCAGCAGCTTAGGTTCGACGGGATATTACGAGCAGTACTTC. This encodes CASSLGSTGYYEQYF.

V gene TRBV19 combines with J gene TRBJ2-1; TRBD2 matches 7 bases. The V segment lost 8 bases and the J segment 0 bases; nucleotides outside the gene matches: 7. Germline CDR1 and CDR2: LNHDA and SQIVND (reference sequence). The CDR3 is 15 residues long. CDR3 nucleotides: TGTGCCAGTCATAAAGGGGAGGGCTCCTACAATGAGCAGTTCTTC. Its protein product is CASHKGEGSYNEQFF.

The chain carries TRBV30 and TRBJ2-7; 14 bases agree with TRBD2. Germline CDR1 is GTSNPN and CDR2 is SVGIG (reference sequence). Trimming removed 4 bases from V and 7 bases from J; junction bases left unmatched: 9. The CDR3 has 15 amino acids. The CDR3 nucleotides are TGTGCCTGGACAAATCGACTAGCGGGAGGGTGGGAGCAGTACTTC. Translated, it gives CAWTNRLAGGWEQYF. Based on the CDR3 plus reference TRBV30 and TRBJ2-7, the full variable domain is SQTIHQWPATLVQPVGSPLSLECTVEGTSNPNLYWYRQAAGRGLQLLFYSVGIGQISSEVPQNLSASRPQDRQFILSSKKLLLSDSGFYLCAWTNRLAGGWEQYFGPGTRLTVT.

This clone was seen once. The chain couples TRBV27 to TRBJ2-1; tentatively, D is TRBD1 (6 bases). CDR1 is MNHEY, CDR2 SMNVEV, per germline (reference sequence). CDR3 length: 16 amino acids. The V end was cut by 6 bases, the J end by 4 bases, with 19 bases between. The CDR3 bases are TGTGCCAGCAGATCCCTCGACAGGAAATATTACAATGAGCAGTTCTTC. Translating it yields CASRSLDRKYYNEQFF.

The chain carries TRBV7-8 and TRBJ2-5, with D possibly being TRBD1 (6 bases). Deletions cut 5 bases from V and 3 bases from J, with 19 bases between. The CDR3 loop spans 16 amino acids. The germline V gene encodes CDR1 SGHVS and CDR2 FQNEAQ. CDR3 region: CASSGDRSTPEETQYF. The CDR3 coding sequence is TGTGCCAGCAGCGGAGACAGGTCTACCCCTGAAGAGACCCAGTACTTC.

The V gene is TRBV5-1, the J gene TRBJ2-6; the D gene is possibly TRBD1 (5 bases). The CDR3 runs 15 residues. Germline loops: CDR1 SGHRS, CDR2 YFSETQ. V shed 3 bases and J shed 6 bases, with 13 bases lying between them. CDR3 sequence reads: CASSSTGSSANVLTF. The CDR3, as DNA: TGCGCCAGCAGCTCAACAGGCTCCTCGGCCAACGTCCTGACTTTC.